Presented here are 25 T cell receptor beta chains from one specimen sequenced in a study of T cell responses to AZD1222 COVID-19 vaccine. TCRdb keeps only in-frame clones here, not all; method: immunoSEQ multiplex PCR. The table has 120,000 or so clones, 85% to 90% seen once. Sample: peripheral blood, taken on day 0 of AZD1222 vaccination. These receptors all come from an adult in good health.

The chain employs TRBV14 and TRBJ2-5; 11 bases map to TRBD1. Trimming at V came to 4 bases and at J to 7 bases, leaving 8 bases not matched to a gene. CDR1 is SGHDN and CDR2 is FVKESK in the germline V gene. The CDR3 runs to 15 residues. CDR3 sequence: CASSPSPGTGGTQYF. CDR3 bases: TGTGCCAGCAGCCCCTCTCCCGGGACAGGGGGGACCCAGTACTTC.

This clone showed up just once. V and J are TRBV5-4 and TRBJ2-5, with D unclear. The V and J ends lost 3 bases and 4 bases respectively, with 13 bases between them. The germline CDR1 and CDR2 sequences are SGHNT and YYREEE (reference sequence). The CDR3 loop spans 14 amino acids. CDR3 in amino acids: CASSYGRPPETQYF. CDR3 nucleotide sequence: TGTGCCAGCAGCTACGGACGGCCGCCAGAGACCCAGTACTTC.

In its sample, this clone was seen once. This chain links TRBV3-1 (or the pseudogene TRBV3-2) with TRBJ2-5; 7 nucleotides line up with TRBD2. CDR1 LGHDT and CDR2 YNNKEL come from the germline V gene (reference sequence). The J segment lost 9 bases and the V segment lost 6 bases, leaving 7 bases of the junction unmatched. The CDR3 has 12 amino acids. The CDR3 DNA sequence: TGTGCCAGCAGGACAGCCCGGGGGGCCCAGTACTTC. Translated: CASRTARGAQYF.

The rearrangement joins TRBV12-5 to TRBJ2-6; D may be TRBD2 (5 bases). CDR1 LGHNT and CDR2 FRNRAP come from the germline V gene. The V and J ends lost 8 bases and 0 bases respectively, with 8 bases between them. CDR3 size: 14 residues. In DNA, the CDR3 is TGTGCTAGTACGGGATCCTCTGGGGCCAACGTCCTGACTTTC. The encoded protein is CASTGSSGANVLTF.

This rearrangement joins TRBV5-5 to TRBJ2-7; TRBD1 aligns across 9 bases. J gave up 7 bases and V 4 bases, and 9 bases lay outside the gene matches. Germline lookup yields CDR1 SGHKS and CDR2 YYEKEE (reference sequence). This CDR3 has 14 amino acids. CDR3 residues: CASSQTGGAGEQYF. The CDR3 DNA reads as TGTGCCAGCAGCCAAACAGGGGGCGCGGGTGAGCAGTACTTC.

This clone has more than one count but fewer than ten. V usage is TRBV7-2 and J usage is TRBJ1-5, with no clear D. Trimming left V 1 base short and J 0 bases short, with 4 bases between. This CDR3 comprises 14 residues. CDR1 SGHTA and CDR2 FQGNSA come from the germline V gene. Written as DNA, the CDR3 is TGTGCCAGCAGCTTAGGGTATAGCAATCAGCCCCAGCATTTT. Amino acids: CASSLGYSNQPQHF.

The chain is built from TRBV9 and TRBJ1-5, with D possibly being TRBD1 (5 bases). V was pared by 4 bases and J by 5 bases, with 10 bases between. The CDR3 extends over 13 amino acids. CDR1 is SGDLS, CDR2 YYNGEE, per germline. CDR3 nucleotides: TGTGCCAGCAGCTCGGGACTAGATCAGCCCCAGCATTTT. It encodes CASSSGLDQPQHF.

The chain has TRBV6-5 and TRBJ2-5; 7 nucleotides agree with TRBD2. Germline V gene sequence: CDR1 MNHEY, CDR2 SVGAGI. The CDR3 spans 14 residues. The ends lost 4 bases at V and 1 base at J; junction bases unmatched: 3. The CDR3 is CASSSRGTQETQYF. Written as DNA, the CDR3 is TGTGCCAGCAGTTCGCGGGGGACCCAAGAGACCCAGTACTTC.

This clone was counted only a few times. This chain connects TRBV6-5 to TRBJ1-2, with 7 bases that match TRBD1. V trimming: 6 bases; J trimming: 5 bases; junction bases outside the gene matches: 12. Germline V gene sequence: CDR1 MNHEY, CDR2 SVGAGI. This CDR3 spans 15 amino acids. CDR3 nucleotides: TGTGCCAGCAGCGATGAACAGGGGAGGGGTTATGGCTACACCTTC. The encoded protein is CASSDEQGRGYGYTF.

The CDR3 nucleotides are TGTGCCAGCAGCTTAGCACTTAGGACTGCCTCCACAGATACGCAGTATTTT. It specifies CASSLALRTASTDTQYF. This chain connects TRBV7-9 to TRBJ2-3; tentative D call: TRBD2 (5 bases). The CDR3 covers 17 residues. The germline CDR1 and CDR2 sequences are SEHNR and FQNEAQ (reference sequence). Deletions cut 0 bases from V and 2 bases from J, with 15 bases between.

The genes are TRBV5-1 and TRBJ1-4; TRBD1 might be the D (6 bases). Germline V gene lookup returns CDR1 SGHRS and CDR2 YFSETQ. There are 15 residues in the CDR3. The V end was cut by 4 bases, the J end by 0 bases, with 10 bases between. The CDR3 sequence is CASSPSGATNEKLFF. In DNA, the CDR3 is TGCGCCAGCAGCCCCTCAGGGGCAACTAATGAAAAACTGTTTTTT.

V and J are TRBV18 and TRBJ1-2, with D maybe TRBD1 (5 bases). From germline, CDR1 is KGHSH and CDR2 LQKENI. The CDR3 has 15 amino acids. Trimming cost V 3 bases and J 8 bases, with 19 bases left between them. CDR3 protein: CASSPNVRGFEGYTF. Here the CDR3 DNA reads TGTGCCAGCTCACCTAACGTACGGGGGTTTGAGGGCTACACCTTC.

The rearrangement uses TRBV19 and TRBJ2-7, with 13 bases identical to TRBD2. Trimming took 2 bases from V and 3 from J; bases not matched to a gene: 1. This CDR3 region has 15 residues. Looked up from germline, CDR1 is LNHDA and CDR2 is SQIVND (reference sequence). The CDR3 region is CASSIRTSGSYEQYF. The CDR3, as DNA: TGTGCCAGTAGTATAAGGACTAGCGGGAGCTACGAGCAGTACTTC.

This clone was counted once. This chain uses TRBV4-1 with TRBJ1-1, with D possibly TRBD1 on 6 matching bases. Germline values: CDR1 MGHRA, CDR2 YSYEKL. The CDR3 spans 15 residues. V was pared by 0 bases and J by 5 bases, with 13 bases between. CDR3 DNA sequence: TGCGCCAGCAGCCAAGATCGCGGCAGGGGTACTGAAGCTTTCTTT. It encodes CASSQDRGRGTEAFF.

CDR3 region: CSASEQGRNYGYTF. The CDR3 bases are TGCAGTGCTAGTGAACAGGGGCGCAACTATGGCTACACCTTC. The chain combines TRBV20-1 with TRBJ1-2, with TRBD1 matching 7 bases. Trimming removed 3 bases from V and 2 bases from J; junction bases left unmatched: 6. The CDR3 contains 14 residues. Per the germline V gene, CDR1 is DFQATT and CDR2 is SNEGSKA (reference sequence).

The V call is TRBV11-3, the J call TRBJ2-1, with 11 bases lining up with TRBD2. V shed 6 bases and J 5 bases; nucleotides not matched to a gene: 3. Germline-derived CDR1 and CDR2 are SGHNT and YENEEA. This CDR3 contains 14 residues. Here the CDR3 reads CASSSGGVDNEQFF. The CDR3 nucleotides are TGTGCCAGCAGTAGCGGGGGGGTTGACAATGAGCAGTTCTTC.

This clone has just one count. This CDR3 reads CASSLKVDSGDTQYF. The CDR3, as DNA: TGTGCCAGCAGCTTAAAGGTCGATTCAGGGGATACGCAGTATTTT. The chain has TRBV7-8 and TRBJ2-3, with a weak D call TRBD1 (5 bases). Trimming pared 2 bases from V and 6 bases from J, leaving 15 bases between. The CDR3 runs 15 residues. Germline CDR1 SGHVS, CDR2 FQNEAQ. The variable domain in full, with the rest retrieved from reference TRBV7-8 and TRBJ2-3, is GAGVSQSPRYKVAKRGQDVALRCDPISGHVSLFWYQQALGQGPEFLTYFQNEAQLDKSGLPSDRFFAERPEGSVSTLKIQRTQQEDSAVYLCASSLKVDSGDTQYFGPGTRLTVL.

The rearrangement links TRBV5-1 to TRBJ2-5, with TRBD2 matching 15 bases. This CDR3 is 15 amino acids long. V lost 5 bases to trimming and J lost 4 bases; unmatched junction nucleotides: 3. Germline loops: CDR1 SGHRS, CDR2 YFSETQ. CDR3 nucleotides: TGCGCCAGCAGAGGACTAGCGGGAGGGGGAGAGACCCAGTACTTC. It specifies CASRGLAGGGETQYF.

V and J are TRBV7-8 and TRBJ2-5; TRBD2 is a possible D gene (6 bases). CDR1 is SGHVS, CDR2 FQNEAQ, per germline. V was clipped by 5 bases and J by 3 bases, with 19 bases between them. CDR3 length equals 16 residues. CDR3 DNA: TGTGCCAGCAGCCAATCCCCTTCTAGCGTGAAAGAGACCCAGTACTTC. It translates to CASSQSPSSVKETQYF.

J is TRBJ2-7 and V is TRBV7-8; a weak D match, TRBD1 (5 bases). Per germline, CDR1 SGHVS and CDR2 FQNEAQ. This CDR3 is built from 15 residues. V was trimmed by 1 base and J by 5 bases, leaving 15 bases between them. The CDR3 DNA reads TGTGCCAGCAGCTTAGATAGTCAGGGCGCCAACGAGCAGTACTTC. This codes for CASSLDSQGANEQYF.

The J gene is TRBJ1-2, the V gene TRBV21-1. TRBV21-1 is a pseudogene locus. The CDR3 has 15 amino acids. The CDR3: CASSNYSTDPYGYTF. In DNA form, the CDR3 reads TGTGCCAGCAGCAACTATAGCACGGACCCCTATGGCTACACCTTC.

The rearrangement uses TRBV6-5 and TRBJ2-7; no reliable D call. The CDR3 covers 15 residues. V gave up 0 bases and J gave up 5 bases, with 14 bases separating them. CDR1 and CDR2 from the germline V gene are MNHEY and SVGAGI. CDR3 amino acids: CASSYSDPAVDEQYF. The CDR3 nucleotides are TGTGCCAGCAGTTACTCGGACCCAGCAGTGGACGAGCAGTACTTC.

The rearrangement joins TRBV21-1 to TRBJ2-1; the DNA was not compared with TRBD1, the D call given in the table. TRBV21-1 has pseudogene status. The CDR3 consists of 15 residues. CDR3 DNA sequence: TGTGCCAGCAGCAATAGACAGGGGGCGAGAAATGAGCAGTTCTTC. Its translation: CASSNRQGARNEQFF.

CDR3: CASSSTGDTEAFF. In nucleotides, the CDR3 is TGTGCCAGCAGCTCCACTGGGGACACTGAAGCTTTCTTT. The V call is TRBV27, the J call TRBJ1-1, with unresolved D. V was shortened by 6 bases and J by 3 bases, with 11 bases between the two germline ends. This CDR3 has 13 amino acids. Germline CDR1 and CDR2: MNHEY and SMNVEV (reference sequence).

This clone was seen a handful of times. The CDR3 sequence is CASSLRVAKNIQYF. CDR3 bases: TGTGCCAGCAGCTTGAGAGTAGCCAAAAACATTCAGTACTTC. The chain joins TRBV5-8 to TRBJ2-4; D call uncertain. CDR3 length equals 14 residues. The germline CDR1 and CDR2 sequences are SGHTS and YDEGEE. Trimming pared 1 base from V and 0 bases from J, leaving 5 bases between.